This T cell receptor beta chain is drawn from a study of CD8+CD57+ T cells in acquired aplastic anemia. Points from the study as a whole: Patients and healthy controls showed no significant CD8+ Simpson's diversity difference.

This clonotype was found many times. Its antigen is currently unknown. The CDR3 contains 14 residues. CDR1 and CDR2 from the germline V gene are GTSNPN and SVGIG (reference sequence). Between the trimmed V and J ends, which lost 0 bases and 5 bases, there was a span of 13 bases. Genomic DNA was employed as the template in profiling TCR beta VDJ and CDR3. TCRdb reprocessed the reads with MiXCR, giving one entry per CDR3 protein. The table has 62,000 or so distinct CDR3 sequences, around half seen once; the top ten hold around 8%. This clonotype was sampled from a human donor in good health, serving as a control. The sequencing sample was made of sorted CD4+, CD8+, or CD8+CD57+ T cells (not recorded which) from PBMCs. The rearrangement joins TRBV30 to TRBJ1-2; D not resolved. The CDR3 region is CAWSVSPERYGYTF. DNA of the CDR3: TGTGCCTGGAGTGTTTCCCCCGAGCGGTATGGCTACACCTTC.